What follows describes a single T cell receptor (beta chain). The record originates from a study of blood T cell repertoires in COVID-19. Study background: T cells, B-cell-depleted T cells, or PBMCs provided the cDNA or gDNA that served as material.

The assay was immunoSEQ multiplex PCR, and TCRdb's table has in-frame clones only and misses some. Of some 150,000 clones in the sample, about 88% were seen once. The CDR3 consists of 14 residues. Germline V lookup: CDR1 SEHNR, CDR2 FQNEAQ (reference sequence). Trimming removed 2 bases from V and 0 bases from J, with 7 bases in between. The chain recombines TRBV7-9 with TRBJ1-1; D call uncertain. Input material: peripheral blood. The sequence was obtained from a woman aged 80 or over in a cohort sampled during active or convalescent COVID-19. CDR3 bases: TGTGCCAGCAGCTTAACAGCCCTGAACACTGAAGCTTTCTTT. Amino acids: CASSLTALNTEAFF.